The clone carrying this T cell receptor (beta chain) was observed at least ten times. What it recognizes is unknown. The CDR3 regions of TCR beta were amplified from RNA transcripts. Carried out on the TCR CDR3, a first-round RT-PCR used the HTBI primer set. TCRdb re-called the multiplex PCR reads through MiXCR, storing one row per CDR3 protein. The sample records a few hundred thousand distinct CDR3 sequences, around 16% being singletons. The sample comes from a study of T cells in Graves' hyperthyroidism and ophthalmopathy. V was pared by 3 bases and J by 0 bases, with 12 bases between. Germline CDR1 reads SGHRS; CDR2 reads YFSETQ. This CDR3 comprises 15 residues. Individuals with ophthalmopathy presented a Clinical Activity Score of at least 3, a NOSPECS grade of at least 4 and a duration under 3 months. The study left out patients who had uncontrolled infection, other autoimmune disease, pregnancy or lactation.

Study results and caveats: Among thyroid clonotypes expanded above 0.001, most also appeared in blood. Patients with ophthalmopathy were separated from those with stable hyperthyroidism by a 13 V-J model.

The clonotype comes from a woman aged 40 to 55 with Graves' ophthalmopathy. Material for sequencing was blood. V is TRBV5-1 and J is TRBJ1-2, with D tentatively TRBD1 (5 bases). CDR3 loop: CASSSGHAANYGYTF. In DNA, the CDR3 is TGCGCCAGCAGCTCCGGACATGCAGCTAACTATGGCTACACCTTC.